This T cell receptor beta chain stems from a study of early T cells in non-severe SARS-CoV-2 infection. The CDR3 is 11 amino acids. V lost 5 bases to trimming and J lost 1 base, with 4 bases between them. CDR1 and CDR2 from the germline V gene are SQVTM and ANQGSEA. MiXCR, applied by TCRdb to the 5' RACE reads, yields one record per CDR3 protein. Here the sample spans some 48,000 distinct CDR3 sequences, roughly 9.8% being singletons. The gene calls are TRBV29-1 and TRBJ2-3; the D is unclear. This receptor was obtained from an adult who was a healthcare worker with PCR-confirmed SARS-CoV-2 infection or an uninfected control (not recorded which). Source material: whole blood. CDR3: CSVSGTDTQYF. CDR3 DNA: TGCAGCGTTTCCGGCACAGATACGCAGTATTTT.